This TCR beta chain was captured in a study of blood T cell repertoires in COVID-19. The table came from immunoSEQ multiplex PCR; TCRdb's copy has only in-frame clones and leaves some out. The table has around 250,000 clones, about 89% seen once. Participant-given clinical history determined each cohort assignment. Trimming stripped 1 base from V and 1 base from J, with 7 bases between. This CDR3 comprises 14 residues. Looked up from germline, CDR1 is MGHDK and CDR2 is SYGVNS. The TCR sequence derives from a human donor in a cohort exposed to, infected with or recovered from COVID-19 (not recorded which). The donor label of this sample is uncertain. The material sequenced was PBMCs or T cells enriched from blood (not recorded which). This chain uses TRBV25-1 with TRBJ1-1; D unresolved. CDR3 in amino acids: CASSESHRNTEAFF. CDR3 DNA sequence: TGTGCCAGCAGTGAATCCCACAGGAACACTGAAGCTTTCTTT.